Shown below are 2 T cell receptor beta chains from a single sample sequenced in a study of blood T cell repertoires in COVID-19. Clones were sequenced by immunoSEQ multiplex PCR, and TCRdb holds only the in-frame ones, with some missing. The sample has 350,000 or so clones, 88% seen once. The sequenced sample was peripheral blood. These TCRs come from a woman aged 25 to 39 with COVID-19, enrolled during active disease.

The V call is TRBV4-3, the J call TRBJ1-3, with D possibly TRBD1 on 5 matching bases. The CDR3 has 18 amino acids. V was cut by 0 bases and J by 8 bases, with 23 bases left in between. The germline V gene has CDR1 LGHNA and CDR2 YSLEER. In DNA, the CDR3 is TGCGCCAGCAGCCAAGATCCTGGAGGGGTAGGTGAAAAAGACACCATATATTTT. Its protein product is CASSQDPGGVGEKDTIYF.

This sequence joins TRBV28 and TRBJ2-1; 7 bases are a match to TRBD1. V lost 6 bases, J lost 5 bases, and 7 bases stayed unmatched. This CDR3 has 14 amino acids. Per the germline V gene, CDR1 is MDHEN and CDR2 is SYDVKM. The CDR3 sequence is CASRLGTVDNEQFF. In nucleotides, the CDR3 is TGTGCCAGCAGGTTAGGGACAGTTGACAATGAGCAGTTCTTC. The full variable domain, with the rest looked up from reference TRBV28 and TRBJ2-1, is DVKVTQSSRYLVKRTGEKVFLECVQDMDHENMFWYRQDPGLGLRLIYFSYDVKMKEKGDIPEGYSVSREKKERFSLILESASTNQTSMYLCASRLGTVDNEQFFGPGTRLTVL.